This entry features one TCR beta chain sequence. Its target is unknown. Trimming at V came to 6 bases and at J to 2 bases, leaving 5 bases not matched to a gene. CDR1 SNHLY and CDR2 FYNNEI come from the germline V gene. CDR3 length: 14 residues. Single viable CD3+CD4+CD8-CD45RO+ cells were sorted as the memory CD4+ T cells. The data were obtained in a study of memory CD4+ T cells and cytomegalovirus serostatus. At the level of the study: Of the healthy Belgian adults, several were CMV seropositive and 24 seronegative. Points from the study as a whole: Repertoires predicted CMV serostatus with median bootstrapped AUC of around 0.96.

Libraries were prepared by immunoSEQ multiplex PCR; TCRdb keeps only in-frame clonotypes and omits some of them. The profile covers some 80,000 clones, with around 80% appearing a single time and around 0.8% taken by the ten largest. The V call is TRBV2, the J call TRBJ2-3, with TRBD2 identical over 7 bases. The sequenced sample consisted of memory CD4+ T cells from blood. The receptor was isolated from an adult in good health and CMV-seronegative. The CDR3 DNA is TGTGCCAGCAGCGCACGGGGGGTCACAGATACGCAGTATTTT. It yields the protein CASSARGVTDTQYF.